This T cell receptor (beta chain) was recorded in a study of post-analysis software for immune sequencing data. Study as a whole: The disease courses covered relapsing-remitting, secondary progressive and progressive-relapsing multiple sclerosis. Whole-study findings and limits: The study found TRBV5-6, TRBV5-1 and TRBV20-1 among about five TRBV segments more frequent in patients than controls.

cDNA libraries of TCR beta carried unique molecular identifiers. T cells, roughly 0.95 to 10 million of them, yielded a few hundred thousand cDNA molecules. Each CDR3 protein is one row after TCRdb ran MiXCR on the PCR reads. Among 150,000 to 200,000 distinct CDR3 sequences listed, over 25% were seen once. Of note for this clonotype: No antigen is known for it. This may be a read error, as it is one base from a much larger clone.

Trimming shortened V by 2 bases and J by 2 bases, and 9 bases separated the two germline ends. The CDR3 spans 14 residues. Germline V gene data show CDR1 as KGHSH and CDR2 as LQKENI. Material: blood. The chain links TRBV18 to TRBJ2-5; perhaps TRBD2 as D (5 bases). This TCR derives from a girl under 18 with multiple sclerosis. In nucleotides, the CDR3 is TGTGCCAGCTCACCAGCGTGGAGGCAAGAGACCCAGTACTTC. This translates into CASSPAWRQETQYF.